This TCR beta chain is drawn from a study of cytomegalovirus exposure and HLA in healthy donors. Study results and limitations: Many donors shared some public TCRs, even though most TCR sequences were rare. Among TCR beta chains, those listed as cytomegalovirus-associated numbered 164. The tendency of first-cohort TCR clusters to co-occur in the approximately 110 validation repertoires was identified by a subsequent analysis. Diagnosis of cytomegalovirus status made by the classifier reportedly showed high specificity and sensitivity.

On this clone itself: Its antigen is not known.

Profiling relied on immunoSEQ multiplex PCR, and the TCRdb table lists in-frame clones only, not all of them. The sample records around 120,000 clones, roughly 90% being singletons. The V gene end was trimmed by 1 base and the J gene end by 5 bases; junction bases not matched to a gene: 8. The CDR3 sequence is 15 residues long. Germline V gene sequence: CDR1 SQVTM, CDR2 ANQGSEA. The specimen was PBMCs. This sequence joins TRBV29-1 and TRBJ1-1; 9 nucleotides match TRBD1. The receptor comes from a woman in her late teens or twenties in good health and CMV-seropositive. The CDR3 is CSVEGARQGGTEAFF. CDR3 nucleotides: TGCAGCGTTGAAGGGGCGAGACAGGGGGGGACTGAAGCTTTCTTT. The variable domain in full, with the rest retrieved from reference TRBV29-1 and TRBJ1-1, is SAVISQKPSRDICQRGTSLTIQCQVDSQVTMMFWYRQQPGQSLTLIATANQGSEATYESGFVIDKFPISRPNLTFSTLTVSNMSPEDSSIYLCSVEGARQGGTEAFFGQGTRLTVV.